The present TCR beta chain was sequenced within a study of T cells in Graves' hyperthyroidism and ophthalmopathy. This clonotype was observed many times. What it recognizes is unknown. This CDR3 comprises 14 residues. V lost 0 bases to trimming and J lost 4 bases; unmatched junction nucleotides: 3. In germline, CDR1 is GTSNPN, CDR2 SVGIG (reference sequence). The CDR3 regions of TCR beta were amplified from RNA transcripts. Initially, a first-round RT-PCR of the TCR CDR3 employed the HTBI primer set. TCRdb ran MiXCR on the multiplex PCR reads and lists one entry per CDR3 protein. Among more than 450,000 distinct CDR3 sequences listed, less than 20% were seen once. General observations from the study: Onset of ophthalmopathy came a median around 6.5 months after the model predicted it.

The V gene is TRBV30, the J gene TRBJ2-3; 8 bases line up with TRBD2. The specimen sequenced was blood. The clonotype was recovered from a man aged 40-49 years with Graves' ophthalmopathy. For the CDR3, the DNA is TGTGCCTGGAGTGTTACTAGCGGAGCAGATACGCAGTATTTT. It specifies CAWSVTSGADTQYF.